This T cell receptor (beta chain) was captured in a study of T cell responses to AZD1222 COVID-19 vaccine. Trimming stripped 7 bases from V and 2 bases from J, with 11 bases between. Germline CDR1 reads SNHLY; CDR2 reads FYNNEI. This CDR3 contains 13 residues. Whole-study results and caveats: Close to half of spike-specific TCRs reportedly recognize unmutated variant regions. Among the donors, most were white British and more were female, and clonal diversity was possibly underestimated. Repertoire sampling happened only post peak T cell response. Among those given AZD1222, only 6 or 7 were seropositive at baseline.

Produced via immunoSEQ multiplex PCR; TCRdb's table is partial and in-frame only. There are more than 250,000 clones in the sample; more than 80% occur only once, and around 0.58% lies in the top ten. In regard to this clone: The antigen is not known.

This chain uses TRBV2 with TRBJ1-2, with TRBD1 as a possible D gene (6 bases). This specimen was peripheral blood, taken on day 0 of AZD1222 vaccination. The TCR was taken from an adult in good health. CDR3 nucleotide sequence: TGTGCCAGCATAGATACAGGGAACTATGGCTACACCTTC. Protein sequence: CASIDTGNYGYTF.